Many counts were recorded for the clone carrying this T cell receptor beta chain. Its antigen is not identified. In germline, CDR1 is MNHEY, CDR2 SVGAGI. V was pared by 4 bases and J by 4 bases, with 13 bases between. The CDR3 length is 14 residues. The study's findings and limits: Tumor memory CD4+ T cell TCR gene usage clustered with blood and lymph node memory CD4+ cells and lymph node naive CD4+ cells. The larger cohort examined one V-J beta rearrangement, not whole repertoires. Tumor-infiltrating Treg TCR alpha and beta sequences overlapped most with tumor naive CD4+ T cells, then blood naive.

Tregs were sorted as CD4+CD25+CD127-/low cells. Semi-nested PCR with Nested Universal Primer A followed constant-region reverse priming of full-length variable regions. TCRdb called the 5' RACE reads again in MiXCR, with one record for every CDR3 protein. The sample carries over 45,000 distinct CDR3 sequences, roughly 25% recorded once. The sample taken for sequencing was tumor-infiltrating Tregs sorted from the breast tumor. This chain uses TRBV6-5 with TRBJ1-2; D might be TRBD1 (5 bases). The source is a female donor with breast cancer. DNA for the CDR3: TGTGCCAGCAGTTTCGGGGAGGGACTCTATGGCTACACCTTC. Encoded protein: CASSFGEGLYGYTF.